This T cell receptor (beta chain) comes out of a study of CD8 T cells in Susac syndrome. After removal of 7 bases from V and 3 bases from J, the junction contained 10 bases not matched to a gene. Germline values: CDR1 WNHNN, CDR2 SYGVQD (reference sequence). The CDR3 runs 15 residues. The RNA, roughly 0.45 to 1 ug, was put through reverse transcription using random hexamers. One entry per CDR3 protein, called by TCRdb with MiXCR from the immunoSEQ multiplex PCR reads. The data show nearly 25,000 distinct CDR3 sequences, over 85% seen once. Sequences were obtained from CD8+ T cells from PBMCs. The receptor's source is a human donor with Susac syndrome. The chain couples TRBV10-1 to TRBJ2-5, with TRBD2 identical over 8 bases. The CDR3 sequence is CASTPGGGLEETQYF. CDR3 sequence (DNA): TGCGCCAGCACGCCCGGGGGGGGCCTAGAAGAGACCCAGTACTTC.